The source of this T cell receptor (beta chain) is a study of PD-1 blockade in mismatch repair-deficient tumors. As to this clone: Its antigen remains unknown.

V lost 1 base, J lost 4 bases, and 5 bases lay in between. Per the germline V gene, CDR1 is SGHVS and CDR2 is FQNEAQ. The CDR3 is 12 amino acids. Whole-study findings and limits: Tumor-resident clones, often undetectable pretreatment in blood, expanded then contracted after pembrolizumab.

Here immunoSEQ multiplex PCR was the method, and the copy in TCRdb shows in-frame clones only, minus some. The sample shows tens of thousands of clones, around 80% of them seen only once. The input for sequencing was PBMCs, taken roughly 40 weeks after starting pembrolizumab. The chain employs TRBV7-8 and TRBJ2-7, with a possible D match to TRBD2 (5 bases). This receptor was obtained from an adult with mismatch repair-deficient cancer. CDR3 in amino acids: CASSLGTYEQYF. The DNA of the CDR3 is TGTGCCAGCAGCTTAGGGACTTACGAGCAGTACTTC.